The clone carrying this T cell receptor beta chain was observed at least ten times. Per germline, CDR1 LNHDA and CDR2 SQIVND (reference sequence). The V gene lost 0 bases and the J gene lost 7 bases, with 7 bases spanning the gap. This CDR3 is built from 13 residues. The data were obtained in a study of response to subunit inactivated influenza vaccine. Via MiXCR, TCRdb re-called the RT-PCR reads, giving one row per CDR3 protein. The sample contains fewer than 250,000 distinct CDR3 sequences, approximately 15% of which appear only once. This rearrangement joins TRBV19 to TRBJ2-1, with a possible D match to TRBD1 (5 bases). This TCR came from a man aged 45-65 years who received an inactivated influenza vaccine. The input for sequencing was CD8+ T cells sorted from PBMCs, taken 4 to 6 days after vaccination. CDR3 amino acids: CASSIDRVNEQFF. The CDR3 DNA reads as TGTGCCAGTAGTATAGACAGGGTGAATGAGCAGTTCTTC.